The 20 T cell receptor beta chains listed next were all sequenced from one sample in a study of Ad26.COV2.S vaccination and SARS-CoV-2 variants. Described treatment: roughly 20 received Ad26.COV2.S at low or high dose, single or two shots; roughly five received placebo; per-sample allocation not given. The samples date from day 63 after the first vaccine or placebo injection. The repertoire was sequenced with immunoSEQ multiplex PCR; TCRdb's copy has only in-frame clones and lacks some. The sample carries 350,000 to 600,000 clones, around 89% recorded once. The source material was peripheral blood, sampled in a trial of Ad26.COV2.S vaccine versus placebo. The receptors originated from a person aged 18-60 years who received the Ad26.COV2.S COVID-19 vaccine or a placebo.

V gene TRBV2 combines with J gene TRBJ2-2, with 9 bases fitting TRBD2. This CDR3 has 15 residues. Germline V gives CDR1 SNHLY, CDR2 FYNNEI. V was clipped by 6 bases and J by 5 bases; unmatched bases: 7. Written as DNA, the CDR3 is TGTGCCAGCAGAACTCAGGGACTAGCTACCGGGGAGCTGTTTTTT. Translated: CASRTQGLATGELFF.

This chain links TRBV28 with TRBJ2-1; D is perhaps TRBD2 (6 bases). There are 16 residues in the CDR3. V was pared by 5 bases and J by 3 bases, with 17 bases between. Germline assignment: CDR1 MDHEN and CDR2 SYDVKM. The CDR3 sequence: CASSPPSGLIYNEQFF. CDR3 nucleotide sequence: TGTGCCAGCAGTCCCCCGAGCGGGCTGATCTACAATGAGCAGTTCTTC.

The chain combines TRBV5-1 with TRBJ2-5; 10 bases are a match to TRBD2. J was trimmed by 4 bases and V by 4 bases; bases with no gene match: 7. The CDR3 sequence is 15 residues long. Germline assignment: CDR1 SGHRS and CDR2 YFSETQ. The CDR3 region has the DNA TGCGCCAGCAGCCCGGGGGCTAGCGGGAGAGAGACCCAGTACTTC. It translates to CASSPGASGRETQYF. The entire variable domain, with the rest obtained from reference TRBV5-1 and TRBJ2-5, is as follows: KAGVTQTPRYLIKTRGQQVTLSCSPISGHRSVSWYQQTPGQGLQFLFEYFSETQRNKGNFPGRFSGRQFSNSRSEMNVSTLELGDSALYLCASSPGASGRETQYFGPGTRLLVL.

V usage is TRBV18 and J usage is TRBJ1-1; D not resolved. The CDR3 has 15 amino acids. CDR1 and CDR2 (germline): KGHSH, LQKENI. The V gene lost 2 bases and the J gene lost 4 bases, with 14 bases spanning the gap. CDR3 in amino acids: CASSPNEARRTEAFF. The CDR3 nucleotides read TGTGCCAGCTCACCAAATGAGGCTCGGCGCACTGAAGCTTTCTTT.

V usage is TRBV6-2 or TRBV6-3 and J usage is TRBJ1-1; TRBD1 might be the D (5 bases). The germline gives CDR1 MNHEY, CDR2 SVGEGT. Trimming stripped 5 bases from V and 1 base from J, with 11 bases between. The CDR3 totals 14 residues. The CDR3: CASSDDRSNTEAFF. Written as DNA, the CDR3 is TGTGCCAGCAGTGACGACAGATCGAACACTGAAGCTTTCTTT.

CDR3 sequence: CASSRTDSYEQYF. The CDR3 DNA follows: TGTGCCAGCAGCCGGACAGACTCCTACGAGCAGTACTTC. V is TRBV7-9 and J is TRBJ2-7; D possibly corresponds to TRBD1 (6 bases). The CDR3 has 13 residues. Germline lookup yields CDR1 SEHNR and CDR2 FQNEAQ (reference sequence). Trimming removed 5 bases from V and 0 bases from J, with 8 bases in between. Complete variable domain (other parts from reference TRBV7-9 and TRBJ2-7): DTGVSQNPRHKITKRGQNVTFRCDPISEHNRLYWYRQTLGQGPEFLTYFQNEAQLEKSRLLSDRFSAERPKGSFSTLEIQRTEQGDSAMYLCASSRTDSYEQYFGPGTRLTVT.

V usage is TRBV6-5 and J usage is TRBJ2-7; no clear D. This CDR3 contains 13 residues. In germline, CDR1 is MNHEY, CDR2 SVGAGI. V shed 8 bases and J shed 4 bases, with 15 bases lying between them. CDR3 in amino acids: CASWTTDRYEQYF. The CDR3 DNA follows: TGTGCCAGCTGGACGACGGACCGTTACGAGCAGTACTTC.

The chain recombines TRBV4-1 with TRBJ2-7; 9 bases match TRBD1. With 5 bases clipped from V and 4 bases from J, the junction kept 9 bases outside the gene matches. CDR1 is MGHRA and CDR2 is YSYEKL in the germline V gene. The CDR3 covers 15 residues. The CDR3 reads CASSEPGQGLYEQYF. CDR3 sequence (DNA): TGCGCCAGCAGCGAGCCGGGACAGGGTTTATACGAGCAGTACTTC.

V and J are TRBV7-6 and TRBJ2-3, with 9 bases fitting TRBD2. V dropped 1 base and J dropped 4; count of bases not matched to a gene: 6. The length of the CDR3 is 16 residues. CDR1 and CDR2 (germline): SGHVS, FNYEAQ. In nucleotides, the CDR3 is TGTGCCAGCAGCTTAGTCGCGGGGGGGCGCTCAGATACGCAGTATTTT. This gives the protein CASSLVAGGRSDTQYF.

The genes are TRBV2 and TRBJ2-5, with TRBD1 identical over 11 bases. V dropped 1 base and J dropped 2; count of bases not matched to a gene: 6. Germline CDR1 SNHLY, CDR2 FYNNEI. The CDR3 covers 17 residues. CDR3 residues: CASSEGDRGSRQETQYF. CDR3 nucleotides: TGTGCCAGCAGTGAAGGGGACAGGGGGTCCCGACAAGAGACCCAGTACTTC.

The chain links TRBV7-9 to TRBJ2-3; TRBD2 matches at 12 bases. The CDR3 is 16 residues long. Germline V gives CDR1 SEHNR, CDR2 FQNEAQ (reference sequence). The V segment lost 3 bases and the J segment 3 bases; nucleotides outside the gene matches: 4. DNA of the CDR3: TGTGCCAGCAGCTTCTGGACTAGCGGGGCTACAGATACGCAGTATTTT. It is translated as CASSFWTSGATDTQYF.

The chain carries TRBV30 and TRBJ2-2, with no clear D. Trimming cost V 3 bases and J 6 bases, with 11 bases left between them. The germline V gene has CDR1 GTSNPN and CDR2 SVGIG (reference sequence). This CDR3 has 13 amino acids. The chain's CDR3 is CAWRWTFSGELFF. DNA for the CDR3: TGTGCCTGGAGGTGGACGTTCTCCGGGGAGCTGTTTTTT.

The chain links TRBV5-8 to TRBJ1-2, with unresolved D. This CDR3 has 13 residues. From germline, CDR1 is SGHTS and CDR2 YDEGEE. Trimming took 2 bases from V and 2 from J, leaving 7 bases between them. The CDR3 sequence is CASSFGGNYGYTF. DNA for the CDR3: TGTGCCAGCAGCTTTGGAGGGAACTATGGCTACACCTTC.

The V and J genes are TRBV24-1 and TRBJ1-4; 7 bases fit TRBD1. This CDR3 region has 19 residues. V gave up 1 base and J gave up 0 bases; unmatched junction bases: 10. The germline V gene encodes CDR1 KGHDR and CDR2 SFDVKD. CDR3 bases: TGTGCCACCAGTGATTTAAACAGGGGAGGGAGTGCAACTAATGAAAAACTGTTTTTT. Protein product: CATSDLNRGGSATNEKLFF.

V usage is TRBV6-5 and J usage is TRBJ2-2; D possibly uses TRBD1 or TRBD2 (5 bases each). The CDR3 totals 13 residues. Germline values: CDR1 MNHEY, CDR2 SVGAGI. V lost 6 bases and J 6 bases, leaving 11 bases between the germline ends. DNA for the CDR3: TGTGCCAGCAGAACTAGGGGAGCCGGGGAGCTGTTTTTT. Its protein is CASRTRGAGELFF.

V is TRBV11-2 and J is TRBJ1-3, with D uncertain. Germline CDR1 and CDR2: SGHAT and FQNNGV. This CDR3 spans 14 amino acids. V was shortened by 1 base and J by 4 bases, with 8 bases between the two germline ends. CDR3 DNA: TGTGCCAGCAGCTTAGTCGCATCAGGAAACACCATATATTTT. Translation gives CASSLVASGNTIYF.

The CDR3 nucleotides are TGTGCCAGCAGCTTAGTTCGCAGGGGGGGAGAAAAACTGTTTTTT. Translating it yields CASSLVRRGGEKLFF. V and J are TRBV7-6 and TRBJ1-4; 7 bases map to TRBD1. Germline assignment: CDR1 SGHVS and CDR2 FNYEAQ. Trimming cost V 1 base and J 8 bases; bases outside gene matches: 7. The CDR3 sequence is 15 residues long.

This clone was observed once. The V call is TRBV18, the J call TRBJ2-2; D is unresolved. Deletions cut 4 bases from V and 7 bases from J, with 7 bases between. This CDR3 region has 12 residues. The germline CDR1 and CDR2 sequences are KGHSH and LQKENI. Here the CDR3 reads CASSRRHGELFF. CDR3 nucleotide sequence: TGTGCCAGCTCACGCAGGCACGGGGAGCTGTTTTTT.

The chain recombines TRBV27 with TRBJ2-7; D perhaps matches TRBD1 (5 bases). The V gene lost 6 bases and the J gene lost 4 bases, with 22 bases spanning the gap. Per the germline V gene, CDR1 is MNHEY and CDR2 is SMNVEV (reference sequence). The CDR3 totals 16 residues. The CDR3 nucleotides are TGTGCCAGCAGCCTTAAGACAGACCATTTCTATTACGAGCAGTACTTC. The encoded protein is CASSLKTDHFYYEQYF.

V usage is TRBV28 and J usage is TRBJ1-1; possible D gene TRBD1, 6 bases. Trimming pared 5 bases from V and 4 bases from J, leaving 17 bases between. There are 15 residues in the CDR3. Germline CDR1 MDHEN, CDR2 SYDVKM. The CDR3 loop is CASSPAPGQTTEAFF. CDR3 in DNA: TGTGCCAGCAGTCCCGCCCCAGGACAGACCACTGAAGCTTTCTTT.